These 31 T cell receptor beta chains were all obtained from the same sample, sequenced in a study of regulatory T cells in long-lasting Graves disease. Indicated time point: newly diagnosed GD, antithyroid drugs for less than 3 months. TCR sequences were obtained from RNA taken from PBMCs. In building TCR beta libraries, iRepertoire HTBI primers were used together with Arm-PCR of CDR3 regions. Via MiXCR, TCRdb re-called the multiplex PCR reads, giving one row per CDR3 protein. The sample holds roughly 520,000 distinct CDR3 sequences; about 12% are singletons and the top ten take about 8.9%. This same sample was also taken into another study, of T cells in Graves' hyperthyroidism and ophthalmopathy.

The source material was peripheral blood mononuclear cells (PBMCs), sampled at new diagnosis, from a patient treated with antithyroid drugs. These receptor sequences come from a woman under 40 with Graves disease.

This clonotype has ten or more counts. The gene calls are TRBV12-3 or TRBV12-4 and TRBJ1-3, with D hard to call. This CDR3 spans 13 amino acids. V dropped 5 bases and J dropped 0 bases, with 5 bases sitting between them. The CDR3 region has the DNA TGTGCCAGCAGTCTTGACTCTGGAAACACCATATATTTT. Protein: CASSLDSGNTIYF.

This clonotype was observed a few times. The rearrangement uses TRBV7-6 and TRBJ1-5; D ambiguous. From germline, CDR1 is SGHVS and CDR2 FNYEAQ. Trimming left V 5 bases short and J 6 bases short, with 14 bases between. CDR3 size: 14 residues. The DNA for the CDR3 is TGTGCCAGCAGCCCGATGGGCCAATGTCAGCCCCAGCATTTT. It yields the protein CASSPMGQCQPQHF.

The CDR3 here is CASSYQRDLAKNIQYF. CDR3 DNA: TGTGCCAGCAGTTACCAGCGGGATCTAGCCAAAAACATTCAGTACTTC. This sequence joins TRBV6-5 and TRBJ2-4, with 7 bases that match TRBD2. The length of the CDR3 is 16 residues. Germline CDR1 and CDR2: MNHEY and SVGAGI. Trimming at V came to 2 bases and at J to 0 bases, leaving 4 bases not matched to a gene.

This clonotype was seen at least ten times. V usage is TRBV18 and J usage is TRBJ2-3, with 11 positions matching TRBD2. Germline CDR1 is KGHSH and CDR2 is LQKENI. This CDR3 comprises 15 residues. Trimming cost V 6 bases and J 2 bases; bases outside gene matches: 4. In DNA, the CDR3 is TGTGCCAGCTCGGGGACTAGCGGTACCACAGATACGCAGTATTTT. It encodes CASSGTSGTTDTQYF.

This clonotype occurred many times. The V call is TRBV19, the J call TRBJ1-1; D is perhaps TRBD1 (5 bases). The germline gives CDR1 LNHDA, CDR2 SQIVND (reference sequence). Between the trimmed V and J ends, which lost 11 bases and 1 base, there was a span of 14 bases. This CDR3 comprises 13 residues. CDR3 amino acids: CASGRRGNTEAFF. The CDR3 DNA reads as TGTGCCTCAGGCAGGAGGGGGAACACTGAAGCTTTCTTT.

The table lists this clonotype with many counts. The chain joins TRBV7-3 to TRBJ2-1, with unresolved D. There are 15 residues in the CDR3. V was shortened by 5 bases and J by 0 bases, with 11 bases between the two germline ends. The V gene's germline CDR1 is SGHTA and CDR2 FQGTGA. The chain's CDR3 is CASSPGSRSYNEQFF. DNA of the CDR3: TGTGCCAGCAGCCCGGGCTCGCGCTCCTACAATGAGCAGTTCTTC. Looking up the rest from reference TRBV7-3 and TRBJ2-1 gives the full variable domain: GAGVSQTPSNKVTEKGKYVELRCDPISGHTALYWYRQSLGQGPEFLIYFQGTGAADDSGLPNDRFFAVRPEGSVSTLKIQRTERGDSAVYLCASSPGSRSYNEQFFGPGTRLTVL.

This clonotype was observed at least ten times. The rearrangement joins TRBV19 to TRBJ2-7; 7 positions match TRBD1. The CDR3 extends over 13 amino acids. The trim removed 8 bases at V and 3 bases at J, leaving 7 bases unmatched. Germline CDR1 LNHDA, CDR2 SQIVND (reference sequence). For the CDR3, the DNA is TGTGCCAGTGGAGACAGGGCCGGCTACGAGCAGTACTTC. Protein: CASGDRAGYEQYF.

This clonotype was recorded a few times. The chain combines TRBV28 with TRBJ2-7; maybe TRBD2 (6 bases). CDR1 is MDHEN and CDR2 is SYDVKM in the germline V gene. Trimming shortened V by 2 bases and J by 1 base, and 12 bases separated the two germline ends. The CDR3 is 15 residues long. The CDR3 loop is CASSLAGTSSYEQYF. CDR3 DNA: TGTGCCAGCAGTTTAGCGGGGACGTCGTCCTACGAGCAGTACTTC.

The sample holds many counts of this clonotype. This chain links TRBV2 with TRBJ2-1, with no clear D. The germline V gene encodes CDR1 SNHLY and CDR2 FYNNEI. The CDR3 is 13 residues long. V was clipped by 5 bases and J by 5 bases, with 10 bases between them. The CDR3 sequence is CASSTGRNNEQFF. CDR3 bases: TGTGCCAGCAGTACTGGACGAAACAATGAGCAGTTCTTC.

This clonotype was seen ten or more times. The chain is built from TRBV20-1 and TRBJ2-5; 8 bases fit TRBD1. The J segment lost 3 bases and the V segment lost 3 bases, leaving 3 bases of the junction unmatched. The CDR3 loop spans 13 amino acids. Germline V gene lookup returns CDR1 DFQATT and CDR2 SNEGSKA (reference sequence). The chain's CDR3 is CSASPTGEETQYF. Written as DNA, the CDR3 is TGCAGTGCTAGCCCGACAGGGGAAGAGACCCAGTACTTC.

This clonotype showed up just a few times. The chain recombines TRBV10-3 with TRBJ1-5; weak D call: TRBD1 (6 bases). From germline, CDR1 is ENHRY and CDR2 SYGVKD. This CDR3 spans 14 amino acids. V gave up 2 bases and J gave up 7 bases, with 12 bases separating them. The CDR3 sequence: CAISERLQGQPQHF. CDR3 coding DNA: TGTGCCATCAGTGAGCGACTACAGGGCCAGCCCCAGCATTTT.

The chain has TRBV18 and TRBJ1-1, with 7 bases fitting TRBD1. Per the germline V gene, CDR1 is KGHSH and CDR2 is LQKENI. The CDR3 is 17 amino acids. The V and J ends lost 6 bases and 0 bases, in that order; junction bases with no gene match: 13. This CDR3 reads CASSLGGVGFLNTEAFF. Here the CDR3 DNA reads TGTGCCAGCTCCTTAGGGGGCGTTGGATTTCTGAACACTGAAGCTTTCTTT.

This clonotype was counted ten times or more. The chain couples TRBV4-2 to TRBJ2-2; D ambiguous. With 1 base removed from V and 0 bases from J, the gap between germline ends came to 12 bases. Germline values: CDR1 LGHNA, CDR2 YNFKEQ. CDR3 length: 17 residues. The CDR3: CASSQANLVSNTGELFF. The CDR3 DNA reads TGTGCCAGCAGCCAAGCGAACCTAGTATCGAACACCGGGGAGCTGTTTTTT.

This clonotype was seen only a few times. One junction end does not reproduce the germline sequence, and a read error may be involved. The chain joins TRBV3-1 to TRBJ1-3; D remains unclear. The CDR3 is 15 amino acids. CDR1 is LGHDT, CDR2 YNNKEL, per germline (reference sequence). Written as DNA, the CDR3 is TGTGCCAGCAGCCAAGAGTCACGGTCTGGAAACGCCATATATTTT. Its translation is CASSQESRSGNAIYF.

This chain connects TRBV9 to TRBJ1-4, with D uncertain. Germline V gene sequence: CDR1 SGDLS, CDR2 YYNGEE. The CDR3 consists of 14 residues. V was clipped by 0 bases and J by 7 bases, with 10 bases between them. The CDR3 coding sequence is TGTGCCAGCAGCGTAGAAGAAGGCGGTGAAAAACTGTTTTTT. It translates to CASSVEEGGEKLFF. The whole variable domain, remainder taken from reference TRBV9 and TRBJ1-4, is DSGVTQTPKHLITATGQRVTLRCSPRSGDLSVYWYQQSLDQGLQFLIQYYNGEERAKGNILERFSAQQFPDLHSELNLSSLELGDSALYFCASSVEEGGEKLFFGSGTQLSVL.

This clonotype was counted only a few times. The rearrangement links TRBV27 to TRBJ2-1; 10 positions match TRBD2. The germline gives CDR1 MNHEY, CDR2 SMNVEV (reference sequence). V lost 9 bases and J lost 4; bases outside the gene matches: 9. This CDR3 has 15 residues. The CDR3 region is CASKGGLAPYNEQFF. In DNA, the CDR3 is TGTGCCAGTAAAGGGGGACTAGCGCCTTACAATGAGCAGTTCTTC.

This clonotype has ten or more counts. V usage is TRBV11-2 and J usage is TRBJ1-4; D remains unclear. V gave up 5 bases and J gave up 10 bases, with 20 bases separating them. Per germline, CDR1 SGHAT and CDR2 FQNNGV. The CDR3 length is 15 residues. CDR3 in DNA: TGTGCCAGCAGCCCCACGGATGCCTTACATGGAAAACTGTTTTTT. Amino acid sequence: CASSPTDALHGKLFF.

The chain is built from TRBV19 and TRBJ2-5; D may be TRBD1 (7 bases). Trimming took 6 bases from V and 5 from J, leaving 13 bases between them. CDR1 is LNHDA, CDR2 SQIVND, per germline (reference sequence). The CDR3 loop spans 13 amino acids. This CDR3 reads CASRRGQRETQYF. CDR3 in DNA: TGTGCCAGTAGGCGGGGACAGCGGGAGACCCAGTACTTC.

This clonotype was recorded many times. The chain is built from TRBV29-1 and TRBJ2-7, with TRBD2 matching over 11 bases. Germline V lookup: CDR1 SQVTM, CDR2 ANQGSEA. CDR3 length: 12 residues. Trimming took 6 bases from V and 4 from J; bases not matched to a gene: 2. The CDR3 nucleotides are TGCAGCGTATTAGCGGGGGGGTACGAGCAGTACTTC. Translation: CSVLAGGYEQYF.

This chain uses TRBV6-2 or TRBV6-3 with TRBJ1-2, with D possibly TRBD1 on 6 matching bases. The CDR3 is 12 amino acids. Deletions cut 7 bases from V and 10 bases from J, with 16 bases between. CDR1 and CDR2 from the germline V gene are MNHEY and SVGEGT. CDR3 loop: CASITAGAHYTF. CDR3 nucleotides: TGTGCCAGCATCACCGCGGGGGCTCACTACACCTTC.

The V and J genes are TRBV19 and TRBJ2-7; possibly TRBD2 for D (5 bases). The V and J ends lost 3 bases and 3 bases respectively, with 9 bases between them. The CDR3 contains 13 residues. Germline V CDR1 and CDR2: LNHDA, SQIVND (reference sequence). The CDR3 coding sequence is TGTGCCAGTAGTATTAGAGAGGGCTACGAGCAGTACTTC. It specifies CASSIREGYEQYF.

Many counts were recorded for this clonotype. This chain uses TRBV14 with TRBJ1-2; a possible D gene is TRBD1 (6 bases). Trimming left V 0 bases short and J 7 bases short, with 15 bases between. The CDR3 contains 15 residues. Germline values: CDR1 SGHDN, CDR2 FVKESK. CDR3: CASSQDLWGRGGYTF. In nucleotides, the CDR3 is TGTGCCAGCAGCCAAGATCTGTGGGGGCGCGGTGGCTACACCTTC.

The chain joins TRBV30 to TRBJ2-6; 7 bases fit TRBD1. The germline V gene has CDR1 GTSNPN and CDR2 SVGIG (reference sequence). CDR3 length: 16 residues. V lost 0 bases, J lost 0 bases, and 2 bases stayed unmatched. The CDR3 coding sequence is TGTGCCTGGAGTGTCGGGACAGACTCTGGGGCCAACGTCCTGACTTTC. Its protein is CAWSVGTDSGANVLTF.

This clonotype has more than one count but fewer than ten. The CDR3, as DNA: TGTGCCAGCAGCCCCCGGACAGGATCCAAATCCACAGCTTTCTTT. This codes for CASSPRTGSKSTAFF. V is TRBV7-9 and J is TRBJ1-1; 7 bases line up with TRBD1. V trimming: 5 bases; J trimming: 10 bases; junction bases outside the gene matches: 16. This CDR3 comprises 15 residues. The germline gives CDR1 SEHNR, CDR2 FQNEAQ (reference sequence).

The chain joins TRBV19 to TRBJ2-7; D perhaps matches TRBD2 (5 bases). V lost 1 base and J 4 bases, leaving 8 bases between the germline ends. The length of the CDR3 is 13 residues. CDR1 and CDR2 (germline): LNHDA, SQIVND (reference sequence). This chain's CDR3 is CASSIVRGYEQYF. The CDR3 DNA sequence: TGTGCCAGTAGTATAGTCCGGGGATACGAGCAGTACTTC.

This clonotype was seen ten or more times. The chain is built from TRBV2 and TRBJ2-5; 13 bases agree with TRBD2. CDR1 is SNHLY, CDR2 FYNNEI, per germline. V was clipped by 7 bases and J by 4 bases; unmatched bases: 6. The CDR3 is made up of 15 amino acids. CDR3 loop: CASNGLAGVGETQYF. The CDR3, as DNA: TGTGCCAGCAACGGACTAGCGGGAGTTGGAGAGACCCAGTACTTC.

The rearrangement joins TRBV15 to TRBJ1-5; D is uncertain. This CDR3 region has 13 residues. V was pared by 0 bases and J by 4 bases, with 4 bases between. CDR1 and CDR2 from the germline V gene are LNHNV and YYDKDF (reference sequence). The DNA for the CDR3 is TGTGCCACCAGCAGAGATCGGAATCAGCCCCAGCATTTT. Encoded protein: CATSRDRNQPQHF.

This clonotype was detected ten times or more. The V and J genes are TRBV2 and TRBJ1-6; possibly TRBD1 for D (5 bases). CDR1 SNHLY and CDR2 FYNNEI come from the germline V gene. This CDR3 contains 16 residues. V lost 5 bases and J 7 bases, leaving 18 bases between the germline ends. The CDR3 loop is CASSSSRDFGNSPLHF. In DNA form, the CDR3 reads TGTGCCAGCAGTTCTTCCAGGGATTTTGGAAATTCACCCCTCCACTTT.

This clonotype was counted at least ten times. V usage is TRBV19 and J usage is TRBJ1-1; no definite D call. Germline assignment: CDR1 LNHDA and CDR2 SQIVND (reference sequence). This CDR3 is built from 12 residues. Trimming stripped 7 bases from V and 10 bases from J, with 16 bases between. The CDR3 spells CASTVLGPPAFF. The CDR3 DNA follows: TGTGCCAGTACCGTCCTCGGGCCGCCAGCTTTCTTT. Drawing the rest from reference TRBV19 and TRBJ1-1, the complete variable domain is DGGITQSPKYLFRKEGQNVTLSCEQNLNHDAMYWYRQDPGQGLRLIYYSQIVNDFQKGDIAEGYSVSREKKESFPLTVTSAQKNPTAFYLCASTVLGPPAFFGQGTRLTVV.

This clonotype came up many times. The rearrangement links TRBV20-1 to TRBJ2-1; the match to TRBD2 covers 7 bases. The germline V gene has CDR1 DFQATT and CDR2 SNEGSKA (reference sequence). The ends lost 5 bases at V and 3 bases at J; junction bases unmatched: 7. This CDR3 region has 14 residues. The DNA for the CDR3 is TGCAGTGCTGACGAGCGGGACGGCTACAATGAGCAGTTCTTC. Translating gives CSADERDGYNEQFF.

The V gene is TRBV7-2, the J gene TRBJ1-2, with a tentative D call TRBD1 (6 bases). Germline CDR1 SGHTA, CDR2 FQGNSA. This CDR3 has 14 amino acids. V shed 1 base and J shed 3 bases, with 9 bases lying between them. In DNA form, the CDR3 reads TGTGCCAGCAGCTTAGAAGCAGGGGACTATGGCTACACCTTC. Translation: CASSLEAGDYGYTF. The full variable domain, in which reference TRBV7-2 and TRBJ1-2 provide the parts outside the CDR3, is GAGVSQSPSNKVTEKGKDVELRCDPISGHTALYWYRQSLGQGLEFLIYFQGNSAPDKSGLPSDRFSAERTGGSVSTLTIQRTQQEDSAVYLCASSLEAGDYGYTFGSGTRLTVV.